Listed below are T cell receptor beta chains from one sample, sequenced in a study of T cell responses to AZD1222 COVID-19 vaccine. Data came from immunoSEQ multiplex PCR; TCRdb stores just in-frame clones and leaves some out. The sample has 150,000 to 160,000 clones; roughly 90% are singletons. The source material was peripheral blood, sampled 28 days after the second AZD1222 dose. Receptor source: an adult who received the AZD1222 COVID-19 vaccine. Both conserved end residues are part of each CDR3. D genes are given only for firm matches. Clone sizes are given selectively: once, few, many, or a class where the clone is expanded.

J: TRBJ2-5
D: TRBD1
length: 17
size: few
V: TRBV11-2
CDR3: CASSLVSGTGTLKTQYF
DNA: TGTGCCAGCAGCTTAGTTTCCGGGACAGGGACTCTGAAGACCCAGTACTTC

J: TRBJ2-2
D: .
length: 13
size: .
V: TRBV6-5
CDR3: CASSVVNTGELFF
DNA: TGTGCCAGCAGCGTAGTGAACACCGGGGAGCTGTTTTTT

J: TRBJ1-1
D: .
length: 12
size: .
V: TRBV7-2
CDR3: CASSATGIEAFF
DNA: TGTGCCAGCAGCGCTACGGGGATTGAAGCTTTCTTT

J: TRBJ2-5
D: TRBD1
length: 13
size: .
V: TRBV29-1
CDR3: CSGVRGNQETQYF
DNA: TGCAGCGGGGTCAGGGGGAACCAAGAGACCCAGTACTTC

J: TRBJ2-3
D: TRBD2
length: 17
size: .
V: TRBV5-1
CDR3: CASSSTLAGDGTDTQYF
DNA: TGCGCCAGCAGCTCTACTCTAGCGGGAGACGGAACAGATACGCAGTATTTT

J: TRBJ1-4
D: .
length: 14
size: .
V: TRBV11-2
CDR3: CASSREVTNEKLFF
DNA: TGTGCCAGCAGCAGGGAGGTCACTAATGAAAAACTGTTTTTT

J: TRBJ1-2
D: TRBD1
length: 13
size: .
V: TRBV6-4
CDR3: CASSPGQPGSYTF
DNA: TGTGCCAGCAGTCCGGGACAGCCGGGGAGCTACACCTTC

J: TRBJ2-3
D: TRBD1
length: 16
size: .
V: TRBV6-4
CDR3: CASSDGTGAHTDTQYF
DNA: TGTGCCAGCAGTGACGGGACAGGGGCACACACAGATACGCAGTATTTT

J: TRBJ2-3
D: .
length: 11
size: .
V: TRBV30
CDR3: CAGRSSATQYF
DNA: TGTGCCGGTAGGTCCTCGGCTACGCAGTATTTT

J: TRBJ1-2
D: .
length: 13
size: .
V: TRBV28
CDR3: CASSLFSGGGYTF
DNA: TGTGCCAGCAGTTTGTTTAGTGGGGGTGGCTACACCTTC

J: TRBJ2-7
D: .
length: 10
size: .
V: TRBV23-1
CDR3: CASSHREQYF
DNA: TGCGCCAGCAGTCACAGAGAGCAGTACTTC

J: TRBJ2-2
D: .
length: 17
size: .
V: TRBV9
CDR3: CASSATGTLSHTGELFF
DNA: TGTGCCAGCAGCGCTACAGGGACTCTTTCTCACACCGGGGAGCTGTTTTTT

J: TRBJ2-1
D: .
length: 13
size: .
V: TRBV18
CDR3: CASSPGLDNEQFF
DNA: TGTGCCAGCTCACCTGGGCTTGACAATGAGCAGTTCTTC

J: TRBJ2-7
D: .
length: 15
size: once
V: TRBV6-5
CDR3: CASSDSTKPSYEQYF
DNA: TGTGCCAGCAGTGACTCGACAAAACCCTCCTACGAGCAGTACTTC

J: TRBJ2-7
D: TRBD2
length: 14
size: once
V: TRBV6-5
CDR3: CASRTDVLAVEQYF
DNA: TGTGCCAGCAGGACCGATGTACTAGCGGTCGAGCAGTACTTC